A selection of T cell receptor beta chains follows, all from one sample in a study of T cells in Graves' hyperthyroidism and ophthalmopathy. In TCRdb, the multiplex PCR reads were re-called with MiXCR into one record per CDR3 protein. The sample carries over 500,000 distinct CDR3 sequences, 11% to 15% recorded once. Sequenced material: blood. The receptors come from a woman in her 40s with Graves' hyperthyroidism. Both conserved end residues are part of each CDR3. Fields, in order: D gene, clone size, J gene, V gene, CDR3 DNA, CDR3 protein. A D gene is named only where the DNA matches it firmly. Clone size is stated in some rows and not others, as once, few, many or a class when expanded.

>TRBD2|NA|TRBJ2-2|TRBV30
TGTGCCTGGACTTTCGGGCGGGAGGGCCGGGCCGGGGAGCTGTTTTTT
CAWTFGREGRAGELFF
>TRBD2|once|TRBJ2-1|TRBV7-3
TGTGCCAGCAGCTTAAACCCCGGGCTAGCGGGAGGGCCCAATTACAATGAGCAGTTCTTC
CASSLNPGLAGGPNYNEQFF
>NA|few|TRBJ1-1|TRBV5-1
TGTGCCAGCAGCTTAAATCCCGGGACACCAAACACTGAAGCTTTCTTT
CASSLNPGTPNTEAFF
>NA|many|TRBJ1-1|TRBV3-1
TGTGCCAGCAGCCAGGCTAGGGGCACTGAAGCTTTCTTT
CASSQARGTEAFF
>NA|NA|TRBJ1-5|TRBV7-9
TGTGCCAGCAGCGGCCTAACAGAGCCGAATCAGCCCCAGCATTTT
CASSGLTEPNQPQHF
>TRBD2|many|TRBJ2-3|TRBV28
TGTGCCAGCAGCACCCCCCGGACTAGCGGCACAGATACGCAGTATTTT
CASSTPRTSGTDTQYF
>NA|few|TRBJ2-7|TRBV19
TGTGCCAGTAGACCCGGGAAAACCTACGAGCAGTACTTC
CASRPGKTYEQYF
>TRBD2|few|TRBJ2-7|TRBV5-1
TGCGCCAGCAGCTTACCGGGACTAGCGGGAGAGCAGTACTTC
CASSLPGLAGEQYF
>TRBD2|many|TRBJ2-1|TRBV28
TGTGCCAGCAGTTCCCCAGGCGGGAGGTTCACTCAGAATGAGCAGTTCTTC
CASSSPGGRFTQNEQFF
>NA|few|TRBJ1-2|TRBV6-1
TGTGCCAGCAGTGAATTAAGGGTTGGCTACACCTTC
CASSELRVGYTF
>TRBD1|many|TRBJ2-3|TRBV7-9
TGTGCCAGCAGCTTAGGGGACAGGCCCCTCACAGATACGCAGTATTTT
CASSLGDRPLTDTQYF
>NA|many|TRBJ2-1|TRBV6-1
TGTGCCAGCAGTGAACTGTGGGGTAGCAGGGGTGAGCAGTTCTTC
CASSELWGSRGEQFF
>NA|many|TRBJ1-2|TRBV2
TGTGCCAGCAGTGATCGTAGTTATGGCTACACCTTC
CASSDRSYGYTF
>TRBD2|NA|TRBJ2-5|TRBV20-1
TGCAGTGCTGAAGGTAGCGGGAGTTTAGAGACCCAGTACTTC
CSAEGSGSLETQYF
>NA|many|TRBJ1-4|TRBV28
TGTGCCAGCAGAGGTGGAGAAACTAATGAAAAACTGTTTTTT
CASRGGETNEKLFF
>TRBD2|many|TRBJ2-3|TRBV7-7
TGTGCTAGCAGCCCCGGACTAGGTTCTGATACGCAGTATTTT
CASSPGLGSDTQYF
>NA|NA|TRBJ1-4|TRBV28
TGTGCCAGCAGTTTACCGATAGTTACAACTAATGAAAAACTGTTTTTT
CASSLPIVTTNEKLFF
>TRBD2|many|TRBJ2-1|TRBV9
TGTGCCAGCAGCTTATTACTAGCGGGGAATGAGCAGTTCTTC
CASSLLLAGNEQFF
>NA|few|TRBJ2-1|TRBV5-1
TGCGCCAGCAGCGCAGGTTCGGGACACAGCTCCTACAATGAGCAGTTCTTC
CASSAGSGHSSYNEQFF
>NA|few|TRBJ1-3|TRBV30
TGTGCTTGGTCGACAGGCAACTCTGGAAACACCATATATTTT
CAWSTGNSGNTIYF
>NA|NA|TRBJ1-5|TRBV6-8
TGTGCCAGCAGTTACCTGACGCCCCAGCATTTT
CASSYLTPQHF
>NA|NA|TRBJ1-2|TRBV2
TGTGCCAGCAGTGATACAGGGATCTATGGCTACACCTTC
CASSDTGIYGYTF
>NA|few|TRBJ1-2|TRBV6-6
TGTGCCAGCAGTTACTCCCCACGAGCTAACTATGGCTACACCTTC
CASSYSPRANYGYTF
>NA|many|TRBJ2-3|TRBV20-1
TGCAGTGCTGGGGACGCCACAGATACGCAGTATTTT
CSAGDATDTQYF
>NA|NA|TRBJ2-4|TRBV28
TGTGCCAGCAGTTTATTCCTAGCCAAAAACATTCAGTACTTC
CASSLFLAKNIQYF
>TRBD2|many|TRBJ2-5|TRBV15
TGTGCCACCAGCTCCCCCGGGCGGGAGGATCAAGAGACCCAGTACTTC
CATSSPGREDQETQYF
>NA|many|TRBJ1-1|TRBV28
TGTGCCAGCAGTTTCCCGGGGCCCATGAACACTGAAGCTTTCTTT
CASSFPGPMNTEAFF
>NA|many|TRBJ2-5|TRBV29-1
TGCAGCATACGTCGGACTGCACAAGAGACCCAGTACTTC
CSIRRTAQETQYF
>NA|few|TRBJ2-3|TRBV20-1
TGCAGTGCCCCCACAGATACGCAGTATTTT
CSAPTDTQYF
>NA|many|TRBJ2-3|TRBV28
TGTGCCACCAATGGGGGATTCACAGATACGCAGTATTTT
CATNGGFTDTQYF
>NA|few|TRBJ1-1|TRBV19
TGTGCCAGTAGGTTACAGGGGAACACTGAAGCTTTCTTT
CASRLQGNTEAFF
>NA|once|TRBJ1-5|TRBV10-3
TGTGCCATCAGTGAGTCAGCTCAGCCCCAGCATTTT
CAISESAQPQHF
>TRBD2|NA|TRBJ2-2|TRBV5-1
TGCGCCAGCAGCTCTGTAGCGGGGGTTTTCACCGGGGAGCTGTTTTTT
CASSSVAGVFTGELFF